This TCR beta chain was identified during a study of blood T cell repertoires in COVID-19. Profiling relied on immunoSEQ multiplex PCR, and the TCRdb table lists in-frame clones only, not all of them. The table includes about 250,000 clones, roughly 85% detected once. Participants classified as exposed had met a COVID-19 case within 2 weeks before study entry. V lost 2 bases, J lost 2 bases, and 13 bases lay in between. This CDR3 contains 16 residues. Germline V gene data show CDR1 as SEHNR and CDR2 as FQNEAQ (reference sequence). This clonotype was sampled from a man between 35 and 55 years old who had been exposed to COVID-19. The sequenced sample was PBMCs or T cells enriched from blood (not recorded which). This rearrangement joins TRBV7-9 to TRBJ1-3; D is ambiguous. CDR3 sequence: CASSLSRLRAGNTIYF. CDR3 nucleotide sequence: TGTGCCAGCAGCTTATCACGGTTAAGAGCTGGAAACACCATATATTTT.